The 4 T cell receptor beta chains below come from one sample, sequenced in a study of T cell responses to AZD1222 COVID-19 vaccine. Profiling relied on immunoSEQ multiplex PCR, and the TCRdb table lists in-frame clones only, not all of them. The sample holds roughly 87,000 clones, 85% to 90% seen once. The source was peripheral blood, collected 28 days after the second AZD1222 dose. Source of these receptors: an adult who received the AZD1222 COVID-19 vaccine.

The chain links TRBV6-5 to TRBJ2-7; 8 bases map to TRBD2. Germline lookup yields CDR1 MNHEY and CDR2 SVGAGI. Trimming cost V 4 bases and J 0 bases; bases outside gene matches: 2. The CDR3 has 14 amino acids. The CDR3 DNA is TGTGCCAGCAGTTTCACTAGCGGCTCCTACGAGCAGTACTTC. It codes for CASSFTSGSYEQYF.

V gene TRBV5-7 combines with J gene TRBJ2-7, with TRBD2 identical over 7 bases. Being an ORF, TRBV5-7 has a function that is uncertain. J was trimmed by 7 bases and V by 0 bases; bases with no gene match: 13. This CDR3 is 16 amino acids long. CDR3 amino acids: CASSLGSLATREEQYF. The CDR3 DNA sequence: TGTGCCAGCAGCTTGGGCTCACTAGCGACCAGGGAGGAGCAGTACTTC.

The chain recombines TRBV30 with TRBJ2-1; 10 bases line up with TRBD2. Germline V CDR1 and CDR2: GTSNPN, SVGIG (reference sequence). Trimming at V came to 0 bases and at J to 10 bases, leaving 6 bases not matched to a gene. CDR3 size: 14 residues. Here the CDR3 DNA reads TGTGCCTGGAGTGTGACTCTAGCGGGAGTCGAGCAGTTCTTC. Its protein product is CAWSVTLAGVEQFF.

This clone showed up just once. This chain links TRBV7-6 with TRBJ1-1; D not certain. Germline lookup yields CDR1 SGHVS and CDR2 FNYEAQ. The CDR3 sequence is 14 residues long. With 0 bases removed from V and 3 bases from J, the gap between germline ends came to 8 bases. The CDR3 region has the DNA TGTGCCAGCAGCTTAGCGATTGGACACACTGAAGCTTTCTTT. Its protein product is CASSLAIGHTEAFF.